The 27 T cell receptor beta chains below were found in one sample sequenced in a study of cytomegalovirus exposure and HLA in healthy donors. 60 Vbeta and 13 Jbeta primers were used in PCR. TCRdb's table, derived via immunoSEQ multiplex PCR, lists solely in-frame clones and lacks some. The ten most abundant clones cover over 5.5% of a sample with approximately 40,000 clones. Source material: PBMCs. The receptors shown here come from a human donor in good health.

J is TRBJ1-5 and V is TRBV28; 9 bases map to TRBD1. From germline, CDR1 is MDHEN and CDR2 SYDVKM. J gave up 8 bases and V 2 bases, and 7 bases lay outside the gene matches. The CDR3 runs 15 residues. CDR3 protein: CASSLGDREVKPQHF. CDR3 DNA: TGTGCCAGCAGTTTAGGGGACAGGGAGGTAAAGCCCCAGCATTTT.

This chain uses TRBV5-1 with TRBJ2-3, with D possibly matching TRBD2 (6 bases). The germline V and J ends were trimmed by 0 bases and 3 bases, with 11 bases remaining between them. CDR3 length equals 15 residues. Germline CDR1 and CDR2: SGHRS and YFSETQ. The DNA for the CDR3 is TGCGCCAGCAGCTTGGGGAGGGGACTTACAGATACGCAGTATTTT. Amino acid sequence: CASSLGRGLTDTQYF.

V and J are TRBV6-5 and TRBJ1-1; no clear D gene. The CDR3 sequence is 10 residues long. V lost 5 bases and J lost 6, with 4 bases in between. The germline V gene has CDR1 MNHEY and CDR2 SVGAGI. In DNA, the CDR3 is TGTGCCAGCAGTCCCTCTGAAGCTTTCTTT. This sequence encodes CASSPSEAFF.

Turning to this clone: At one end the junction does not follow the germline gene, possibly because of a read error. The CDR3 is CASSPGTSGGSTDKQYF. DNA of the CDR3: TGTGCCAGCAGTCCCGGGACTAGCGGGGGTAGCACAGATAAGCAGTATTTT. V usage is TRBV2 and J usage is TRBJ2-3; 14 nucleotides agree with TRBD2. Germline CDR1 SNHLY, CDR2 FYNNEI. The CDR3 sequence is 17 residues long.

The V call is TRBV6-4, the J call TRBJ1-5; 7 bases fit TRBD1. CDR3 length: 15 residues. The V segment lost 4 bases and the J segment 2 bases; nucleotides outside the gene matches: 5. From germline, CDR1 is MRHNA and CDR2 SNTAGT. The CDR3 bases are TGTGCCAGCAGTGTACTGACAGGGTGCAATCAGCCCCAGCATTTT. Protein product: CASSVLTGCNQPQHF.

This sequence joins TRBV19 and TRBJ1-4, with D perhaps TRBD1 (5 bases). Trimming removed 1 base at V and 10 bases at J, with 19 bases between. CDR1 is LNHDA and CDR2 is SQIVND in the germline V gene (reference sequence). The CDR3 totals 16 residues. The CDR3 here is CASSIGLGDFYGKLFF. The CDR3 DNA follows: TGTGCCAGTAGTATAGGCCTCGGGGACTTTTACGGAAAACTGTTTTTT.

The chain recombines TRBV2 with TRBJ1-5; D is perhaps TRBD1 (6 bases). The CDR3 extends over 13 amino acids. Germline loops: CDR1 SNHLY, CDR2 FYNNEI. Trimming took off 6 bases at V and 0 bases at J, with 6 bases between the two ends. The DNA for the CDR3 is TGTGCCAGCAGGACAGGTAGCAATCAGCCCCAGCATTTT. Its translation: CASRTGSNQPQHF.

CDR3 DNA: TGTGCCAGCAGCGCCCTCGGACAGGGGGGGGCAGAGACCCAGTACTTC. Protein sequence: CASSALGQGGAETQYF. V usage is TRBV9 and J usage is TRBJ2-5; the match to TRBD1 covers 10 bases. This CDR3 spans 16 amino acids. Germline V gene data show CDR1 as SGDLS and CDR2 as YYNGEE. Trimming cost V 3 bases and J 4 bases; bases outside gene matches: 9.

This sequence joins TRBV30 and TRBJ2-7, with 7 bases aligning to TRBD2. The CDR3 has 13 amino acids. Germline trimming cut 2 bases from V and 2 bases from J; bases unmatched to any gene: 3. Germline CDR1 GTSNPN, CDR2 SVGIG (reference sequence). CDR3 loop: CAWSSGVAYEQYF. CDR3 DNA: TGTGCCTGGAGTAGCGGGGTCGCCTACGAGCAGTACTTC.

V and J are TRBV7-9 and TRBJ2-2; D possibly corresponds to TRBD1 (5 bases). V was trimmed by 4 bases and J by 3 bases, leaving 12 bases between them. The germline V gene has CDR1 SEHNR and CDR2 FQNEAQ (reference sequence). CDR3 length equals 15 residues. The CDR3 nucleotides read TGTGCCAGCAGCTCGTCGACAGTCTACACCGGGGAGCTGTTTTTT. This sequence encodes CASSSSTVYTGELFF.

The genes are TRBV10-3 and TRBJ1-1; D call uncertain. CDR1 is ENHRY, CDR2 SYGVKD, per germline. V lost 6 bases and J 5 bases, leaving 7 bases between the germline ends. The CDR3 runs 11 residues. The CDR3 sequence: CAISRGTEAFF. The CDR3 nucleotides are TGTGCCATCAGCCGAGGGACTGAAGCTTTCTTT.

The rearrangement uses TRBV7-6 and TRBJ1-2, with 9 nucleotides matching TRBD1. Germline CDR1 and CDR2: SGHVS and FNYEAQ. The ends lost 5 bases at V and 2 bases at J; junction bases unmatched: 6. This CDR3 is 15 amino acids long. The CDR3 nucleotides are TGTGCCAGCAGCACGTCCGGGACAGGGAACTATGGCTACACCTTC. Protein product: CASSTSGTGNYGYTF.

This sequence joins TRBV27 and TRBJ1-2; TRBD1 agrees at 8 bases. CDR1 MNHEY and CDR2 SMNVEV come from the germline V gene (reference sequence). V gave up 2 bases and J gave up 6 bases; unmatched junction bases: 8. The CDR3 sequence is 15 residues long. Here the CDR3 DNA reads TGTGCCAGCAGTTTAGGAGGACAGGGAGACCATGGCTACACCTTC. This encodes CASSLGGQGDHGYTF.

The chain has TRBV30 and TRBJ2-3; maybe TRBD2 (5 bases). The CDR3 consists of 15 residues. Between the trimmed V and J ends, which lost 0 bases and 0 bases, there was a span of 10 bases. In germline, CDR1 is GTSNPN, CDR2 SVGIG (reference sequence). In nucleotides, the CDR3 is TGTGCCTGGAGTGTACGATGGACTAGCACAGATACGCAGTATTTT. It yields the protein CAWSVRWTSTDTQYF.

This sequence joins TRBV6-6 and TRBJ2-7, with 8 bases matching TRBD1. Germline V gene sequence: CDR1 MNHNY, CDR2 SVGAGI (reference sequence). J lost 4 bases, V lost 6 bases, and 8 bases had no gene match. The CDR3 spans 14 residues. CDR3 DNA sequence: TGTGCCAGCAGAAAGACAGGGGAAAATTACGAGCAGTACTTC. Translation: CASRKTGENYEQYF.

The V gene is TRBV4-1, the J gene TRBJ1-2, with D unclear. CDR3 length equals 15 residues. Trimming left V 0 bases short and J 3 bases short, with 11 bases between. Germline CDR1 is MGHRA and CDR2 is YSYEKL. The CDR3 is CASSQDRAGYYGYTF. DNA for the CDR3: TGCGCCAGCAGCCAAGATCGTGCGGGGTACTATGGCTACACCTTC.

The chain recombines TRBV28 with TRBJ2-7; D call uncertain. V was cut by 8 bases and J by 5 bases, with 13 bases left in between. The CDR3 is made up of 12 amino acids. Germline CDR1 reads MDHEN; CDR2 reads SYDVKM. The CDR3 protein is CASAWLGNEQYF. DNA of the CDR3: TGTGCCAGCGCGTGGTTGGGCAACGAGCAGTACTTC.

This chain connects TRBV7-9 to TRBJ2-1, with D possibly TRBD2 on 7 matching bases. This CDR3 has 15 residues. Between the trimmed V and J ends, which lost 2 bases and 3 bases, there was a span of 11 bases. Germline loops: CDR1 SEHNR, CDR2 FQNEAQ (reference sequence). The CDR3 loop reads CASSLRGGIYNEQFF. CDR3 bases: TGTGCCAGCAGCTTAAGGGGGGGGATCTACAATGAGCAGTTCTTC.

The chain joins TRBV30 to TRBJ1-1, with D perhaps matching TRBD1 (6 bases). This CDR3 is built from 13 residues. V was cut by 2 bases and J by 7 bases, with 14 bases left in between. Germline loops: CDR1 GTSNPN, CDR2 SVGIG (reference sequence). CDR3: CAWSSQGLGEAFF. DNA of the CDR3: TGTGCCTGGAGTTCACAGGGATTAGGTGAAGCTTTCTTT.

The chain couples TRBV2 to TRBJ2-5, with D possibly being TRBD2 (5 bases). Deletions cut 11 bases from V and 4 bases from J, with 17 bases between. This CDR3 spans 13 amino acids. CDR1 and CDR2 (germline): SNHLY, FYNNEI. CDR3 nucleotides: TGTGCCGGACGGGGTCTGTCTTCAGAGACCCAGTACTTC. It yields the protein CAGRGLSSETQYF.

CDR3 sequence: CASSYFGETGELFF. DNA of the CDR3: TGTGCCAGCAGTTACTTCGGGGAGACCGGGGAGCTGTTTTTT. This sequence joins TRBV6-5 and TRBJ2-2; tentatively, D is TRBD2 (5 bases). The V gene's germline CDR1 is MNHEY and CDR2 SVGAGI. The CDR3 length is 14 residues. The V end lost 1 base, the J end lost 5 bases, and 8 bases lay between the germline ends.

The rearrangement links TRBV7-9 to TRBJ1-4; D unclear. The CDR3 covers 13 residues. Germline assignment: CDR1 SEHNR and CDR2 FQNEAQ (reference sequence). Deletions cut 1 base from V and 7 bases from J, with 7 bases between. CDR3 nucleotide sequence: TGTGCCAGCAGCTTAGTCGGGTTTGAAAAACTGTTTTTT. Encoded protein: CASSLVGFEKLFF.

The V gene is TRBV6-1, the J gene TRBJ2-5; TRBD2 matches at 7 bases. There are 16 residues in the CDR3. V lost 2 bases and J lost 4; bases outside the gene matches: 10. Per germline, CDR1 MNHNS and CDR2 SASEGT. CDR3 in amino acids: CASSESFGGLVETQYF. The CDR3 DNA sequence: TGTGCCAGCAGTGAATCCTTTGGTGGACTAGTAGAGACCCAGTACTTC.

The rearrangement uses TRBV7-9 and TRBJ1-1, with D perhaps TRBD1 (6 bases). The germline V gene encodes CDR1 SEHNR and CDR2 FQNEAQ (reference sequence). The CDR3 covers 15 residues. With 2 bases removed from V and 1 base from J, the gap between germline ends came to 11 bases. CDR3 residues: CASSLLTGQNTEAFF. The CDR3 coding sequence is TGTGCCAGCAGCTTACTAACAGGGCAGAACACTGAAGCTTTCTTT.

V and J are TRBV30 and TRBJ1-5; weak D call: TRBD1 (6 bases). The germline gives CDR1 GTSNPN, CDR2 SVGIG (reference sequence). The ends were cut back, 5 bases at V and 6 bases at J, with 11 bases in the middle. The CDR3 has 12 amino acids. The CDR3 region has the DNA TGTGCCTGGGAATTACAGGGTCAGCCCCAGCATTTT. This gives the protein CAWELQGQPQHF.

V usage is TRBV18 and J usage is TRBJ2-5, with a tentative D call TRBD1 (5 bases). Per the germline V gene, CDR1 is KGHSH and CDR2 is LQKENI. CDR3 length: 14 amino acids. V lost 4 bases to trimming and J lost 5 bases, with 14 bases between them. In DNA, the CDR3 is TGTGCCAGCTCACTGGTCAGGGCCGGCGAGACCCAGTACTTC. The encoded protein is CASSLVRAGETQYF.

This sequence joins TRBV19 and TRBJ1-1; the D gene is possibly TRBD1 (6 bases). Trimming stripped 1 base from V and 5 bases from J, with 11 bases between. Germline CDR1 reads LNHDA; CDR2 reads SQIVND (reference sequence). The CDR3 extends over 14 amino acids. For the CDR3, the DNA is TGTGCCAGTAGTATAGCAGAAGGGGGAACTGAAGCTTTCTTT. This translates into CASSIAEGGTEAFF. Full variable domain (remainder filled in from reference TRBV19 and TRBJ1-1): DGGITQSPKYLFRKEGQNVTLSCEQNLNHDAMYWYRQDPGQGLRLIYYSQIVNDFQKGDIAEGYSVSREKKESFPLTVTSAQKNPTAFYLCASSIAEGGTEAFFGQGTRLTVV.